This passage covers 23 T cell receptor beta chains from one sample sequenced in a study of a mutant IDH1 vaccine in newly diagnosed glioma. These TCRs' antigens remain unknown. The data were produced by immunoSEQ multiplex PCR, yet TCRdb's version contains in-frame clones alone and is incomplete. Of about 44,000 clones listed, less than 95% were seen once; the top ten hold around 3.9%. Stated time point: week 23, last vaccination. In every dose of vaccine, 300 ug of mutant IDH1 20-mer peptide was given alongside topical imiquimod. The sample consisted of PBMCs, taken from a glioma patient whose treatment included an IDH1 peptide vaccine. The receptors were sampled from a man aged 45-65 years with glioma.

The rearrangement links TRBV2 to TRBJ1-5; 7 nucleotides align to TRBD1. Germline V gene sequence: CDR1 SNHLY, CDR2 FYNNEI. The CDR3 has 14 amino acids. The V segment lost 6 bases and the J segment 1 base; nucleotides outside the gene matches: 3. The CDR3, as DNA: TGTGCCAGCAGCGGGGACAGAAGCAATCAGCCCCAGCATTTT. It translates to CASSGDRSNQPQHF.

The V gene is TRBV19, the J gene TRBJ2-5; TRBD2 matches 11 bases. CDR1 LNHDA and CDR2 SQIVND come from the germline V gene (reference sequence). V shed 9 bases, J shed 2 bases, and the junction held 2 bases outside the gene matches. The CDR3 length is 13 residues. CDR3 DNA sequence: TGTGCCAGCAGACTAGCGGGGCAAGAGACCCAGTACTTC. Amino acid sequence: CASRLAGQETQYF.

The CDR3, as DNA: TGTGCCAGCACCTCAATGGCAGGCTACAATGAGCAGTTCTTC. This encodes CASTSMAGYNEQFF. V gene TRBV28 combines with J gene TRBJ2-1; D ambiguous. This CDR3 region has 14 residues. Germline values: CDR1 MDHEN, CDR2 SYDVKM. V was clipped by 7 bases and J by 3 bases, with 13 bases between them.

As DNA, the CDR3 is TGTGCCAGTAGACGCGGTGGGGATCAGCCCCAGCATTTT. Protein product: CASRRGGDQPQHF. The gene calls are TRBV19 and TRBJ1-5; unclear D gene. V dropped 6 bases and J dropped 5 bases, with 11 bases sitting between them. In germline, CDR1 is LNHDA, CDR2 SQIVND (reference sequence). The CDR3 runs 13 residues. Full variable domain (missing parts from reference TRBV19 and TRBJ1-5): DGGITQSPKYLFRKEGQNVTLSCEQNLNHDAMYWYRQDPGQGLRLIYYSQIVNDFQKGDIAEGYSVSREKKESFPLTVTSAQKNPTAFYLCASRRGGDQPQHFGDGTRLSIL.

The chain has TRBV7-9 and TRBJ1-3, with 9 bases that match TRBD1. CDR3 size: 16 residues. V gave up 4 bases and J gave up 1 base; unmatched junction bases: 5. Germline-derived CDR1 and CDR2 are SEHNR and FQNEAQ (reference sequence). The DNA for the CDR3 is TGTGCCAGCAGCTCCCGGACAGGGGCATCTGGAAACACCATATATTTT. Protein: CASSSRTGASGNTIYF.

The chain couples TRBV7-3 to TRBJ2-2; D perhaps matches TRBD1 (5 bases). The germline V gene has CDR1 SGHTA and CDR2 FQGTGA. The V end lost 5 bases, the J end lost 8 bases, and 18 bases lay between the germline ends. This CDR3 contains 15 residues. CDR3 amino acids: CASSPHQSRTGELFF. Written as DNA, the CDR3 is TGTGCCAGCAGCCCCCATCAATCTCGGACAGGGGAGCTGTTTTTT.

The chain is built from TRBV7-8 and TRBJ2-7, with 12 bases identical to TRBD2. This CDR3 comprises 16 residues. V shed 5 bases and J 4 bases; nucleotides not matched to a gene: 9. The germline gives CDR1 SGHVS, CDR2 FQNEAQ. Here the CDR3 reads CASSLQTSGSQYEQYF. The CDR3 DNA is TGTGCCAGCAGCCTTCAGACTAGCGGGAGCCAGTACGAGCAGTACTTC.

The chain joins TRBV16 to TRBJ1-2; no reliable D call. The V end was cut by 2 bases, the J end by 0 bases, with 16 bases between. CDR3 length: 17 residues. CDR1 is KGHSY and CDR2 is FQNENV in the germline V gene. CDR3 region: CASSQGRVGSSNYGYTF. The CDR3 DNA is TGTGCCAGCAGCCAAGGAAGGGTGGGGTCTTCTAACTATGGCTACACCTTC.

The genes are TRBV7-6 and TRBJ2-2, with TRBD2 identical over 13 bases. Per germline, CDR1 SGHVS and CDR2 FNYEAQ. This CDR3 has 16 amino acids. V was clipped by 4 bases and J by 5 bases; unmatched bases: 4. CDR3 nucleotides: TGTGCCAGCAGCTCCGGGACTAGCGGGATAACCGGGGAGCTGTTTTTT. Amino acid sequence: CASSSGTSGITGELFF.

This chain uses TRBV28 with TRBJ2-7; TRBD2 aligns across 14 bases. Germline V gene lookup returns CDR1 MDHEN and CDR2 SYDVKM. After removal of 5 bases from V and 6 bases from J, the junction contained 12 bases not matched to a gene. The CDR3 extends over 17 amino acids. The DNA of the CDR3 is TGTGCCAGCAGTCCACAAAAGACTAGCGGGGGGGCTCGCGAGCAGTACTTC. Translating it yields CASSPQKTSGGAREQYF.

This chain joins TRBV2 and TRBJ2-7; possibly TRBD1 for D (6 bases). Germline assignment: CDR1 SNHLY and CDR2 FYNNEI. Trimming cost V 6 bases and J 1 base, with 16 bases left between them. The CDR3 is 15 residues long. The CDR3 DNA reads TGTGCCAGCAGGAGAGAAGGGGGAGAGTCCTACGAGCAGTACTTC. Translated, it gives CASRREGGESYEQYF.

The chain employs TRBV29-1 and TRBJ1-5; 7 bases agree with TRBD1. This CDR3 spans 13 amino acids. CDR1 and CDR2 (germline): SQVTM, ANQGSEA. Losses at the gene ends were 4 bases for V and 6 bases for J; bases not matched to a gene: 6. The CDR3 DNA reads as TGCAGCGTTGCTGACAGGGATGGTCAGCCCCAGCATTTT. Its protein is CSVADRDGQPQHF.

This clone was recorded only once. The CDR3 sequence: CASSASRLAGVADETQYF. CDR3 coding DNA: TGTGCCAGCAGCGCGAGTCGACTAGCGGGAGTGGCGGACGAGACCCAGTACTTC. The chain recombines TRBV9 with TRBJ2-5, with 12 bases matching TRBD2. With V trimmed by 3 bases and J by 5 bases, 14 bases remained unmatched. Per the germline V gene, CDR1 is SGDLS and CDR2 is YYNGEE. CDR3 length: 18 residues.

This clone was seen a handful of times. J is TRBJ2-3 and V is TRBV28; TRBD2 matches at 8 bases. Unmatched junction bases numbered 9, after V lost 3 bases and J lost 4 bases. CDR1 MDHEN and CDR2 SYDVKM come from the germline V gene. The CDR3 has 16 amino acids. CDR3 loop: CASSLPSGGPSDTQYF. For the CDR3, the DNA is TGTGCCAGCAGTTTGCCTTCGGGAGGGCCTTCAGATACGCAGTATTTT.

This chain links TRBV7-3 with TRBJ1-1; 8 bases are shared with TRBD1. The germline CDR1 and CDR2 sequences are SGHTA and FQGTGA. V was clipped by 1 base and J by 6 bases; unmatched bases: 13. CDR3 length: 17 residues. The CDR3: CASSLMVRGTGISEAFF. The CDR3 nucleotides read TGTGCCAGCAGCTTAATGGTCCGTGGGACAGGAATCTCTGAAGCTTTCTTT.

The V call is TRBV6-6, the J call TRBJ2-3, with TRBD2 matching 9 bases. The CDR3 consists of 15 residues. Germline V gives CDR1 MNHNY, CDR2 SVGAGI (reference sequence). The V and J ends lost 5 bases and 3 bases, in that order; junction bases with no gene match: 6. The chain's CDR3 is CASSPGAGGTDTQYF. As DNA, the CDR3 is TGTGCCAGCAGTCCCGGGGCGGGGGGGACAGATACGCAGTATTTT.

V usage is TRBV9 and J usage is TRBJ2-5; D call uncertain. Germline-derived CDR1 and CDR2 are SGDLS and YYNGEE. CDR3 length: 13 amino acids. With 0 bases removed from V and 2 bases from J, the gap between germline ends came to 5 bases. The CDR3 DNA follows: TGTGCCAGCAGCGTAGATCAACAAGAGACCCAGTACTTC. Translating it yields CASSVDQQETQYF.

The chain uses TRBV7-9 and TRBJ1-2; 7 bases line up with TRBD1. Trimming cost V 5 bases and J 6 bases; bases outside gene matches: 12. Germline assignment: CDR1 SEHNR and CDR2 FQNEAQ (reference sequence). The CDR3 has 15 residues. The CDR3 protein is CASSRGTVALDGYTF. CDR3 nucleotides: TGTGCCAGCAGCCGCGGGACAGTCGCTCTGGATGGCTACACCTTC.

This chain joins TRBV7-9 and TRBJ2-5; 7 bases are a match to TRBD1. CDR1 is SEHNR, CDR2 FQNEAQ, per germline (reference sequence). The CDR3 consists of 15 residues. V lost 5 bases and J lost 2; bases outside the gene matches: 8. CDR3 sequence: CASSLRQGDQETQYF. DNA for the CDR3: TGTGCCAGCAGCCTCAGACAGGGCGATCAAGAGACCCAGTACTTC.

In the case of this clone: The same CDR3 is also encoded by other DNA sequences in this sample. The chain employs TRBV6-5 and TRBJ2-7; D is perhaps TRBD2 (6 bases). The CDR3 runs to 11 residues. The ends were cut back, 6 bases at V and 4 bases at J, with 7 bases in the middle. Germline values: CDR1 MNHEY, CDR2 SVGAGI. The CDR3 bases are TGTGCCAGCAGCCGGGGGTACGAGCAGTACTTC. Protein: CASSRGYEQYF.

The genes are TRBV25-1 and TRBJ2-7; D might be TRBD2 (5 bases). Deletions cut 2 bases from V and 2 bases from J, with 22 bases between. Looked up from germline, CDR1 is MGHDK and CDR2 is SYGVNS. The CDR3 has 18 residues. Written as DNA, the CDR3 is TGTGCCAGCAGTGAACCCTCGGCGAGGGCCCGAAGCCCCTACGAGCAGTACTTC. Translated, it gives CASSEPSARARSPYEQYF.

The chain combines TRBV7-6 with TRBJ2-7; D is undetermined. V gave up 0 bases and J gave up 3 bases, with 6 bases separating them. The CDR3 runs 13 residues. The germline V gene has CDR1 SGHVS and CDR2 FNYEAQ. The CDR3 sequence is CASSLARSYEQYF. DNA of the CDR3: TGTGCCAGCAGCTTAGCAAGGAGCTACGAGCAGTACTTC.

This rearrangement joins TRBV9 to TRBJ1-1; 8 positions match TRBD1. Germline V gene sequence: CDR1 SGDLS, CDR2 YYNGEE. The CDR3 contains 14 residues. Trimming at V came to 4 bases and at J to 10 bases, leaving 12 bases not matched to a gene. This chain's CDR3 is CASSSRTGRGVAFF. The CDR3 region has the DNA TGTGCCAGCAGCTCCCGGACAGGGCGAGGCGTAGCTTTCTTT.